The 13 T cell receptor beta chains in this list originate from one sample, sequenced in a study of blood T cell repertoires in COVID-19. Produced via immunoSEQ multiplex PCR; TCRdb's table is partial and in-frame only. This table has 55,000 to 75,000 clones, approximately 82% appearing once. Specimen: peripheral blood. The source is a human donor in a cohort sampled during active COVID-19.

J is TRBJ2-1 and V is TRBV6-5; 12 bases map to TRBD2. Germline values: CDR1 MNHEY, CDR2 SVGAGI. The CDR3 is made up of 15 amino acids. The V gene end was trimmed by 7 bases and the J gene end by 8 bases; junction bases not matched to a gene: 9. DNA for the CDR3: TGTGCCAGCACACCGACTAGCGGGAGCGTCGATGAGCAGTTCTTC. Protein sequence: CASTPTSGSVDEQFF.

V usage is TRBV7-9 and J usage is TRBJ2-3, with a possible D match to TRBD2 (6 bases). Germline loops: CDR1 SEHNR, CDR2 FQNEAQ (reference sequence). There are 16 residues in the CDR3. The V gene lost 5 bases and the J gene lost 5 bases, with 20 bases spanning the gap. In nucleotides, the CDR3 is TGTGCCAGCAGCCCCCGCGGCCTAGCGTCAGGAGATACGCAGTATTTT. This encodes CASSPRGLASGDTQYF.

J is TRBJ1-6 and V is TRBV2, with D possibly TRBD1 on 6 matching bases. Trimming removed 5 bases from V and 0 bases from J, with 11 bases in between. Germline assignment: CDR1 SNHLY and CDR2 FYNNEI. The CDR3 extends over 16 amino acids. CDR3 coding DNA: TGTGCCAGCAGTAGGGACACGAGCTCCTATAATTCACCCCTCCACTTT. It translates to CASSRDTSSYNSPLHF.

This rearrangement joins TRBV27 to TRBJ2-5; TRBD2 matches 9 bases. J lost 9 bases, V lost 5 bases, and 7 bases had no gene match. The CDR3 is 13 residues long. Germline CDR1 is MNHEY and CDR2 is SMNVEV (reference sequence). The CDR3 protein is CASSASGNVAQYF. CDR3 DNA sequence: TGTGCCAGCAGTGCTAGCGGGAATGTGGCCCAGTACTTC.

The genes are TRBV5-1 and TRBJ2-3, with a possible D match to TRBD2 (5 bases). CDR3 length: 14 amino acids. V was shortened by 0 bases and J by 4 bases, with 9 bases between the two germline ends. From germline, CDR1 is SGHRS and CDR2 YFSETQ. For the CDR3, the DNA is TGCGCCAGCAGCTTGGGAGGGAGTCCAGATACGCAGTATTTT. Translated, it gives CASSLGGSPDTQYF.

V and J are TRBV5-6 and TRBJ1-2; a weak D match, TRBD1 (6 bases). The CDR3 runs to 15 residues. Between the trimmed V and J ends, which lost 3 bases and 7 bases, there was a span of 19 bases. The germline V gene has CDR1 SGHDT and CDR2 YYEEEE. The CDR3 spells CASSSWGRETGGYTF. The CDR3 nucleotides are TGTGCCAGCAGCTCTTGGGGGCGGGAGACTGGTGGCTACACCTTC.

CDR3 protein: CSASRFSGKASETQYF. The CDR3, as DNA: TGCAGCGCCTCTAGATTTAGCGGGAAGGCCTCAGAGACCCAGTACTTC. The chain joins TRBV29-1 to TRBJ2-5; 8 nucleotides line up with TRBD2. CDR3 length: 16 residues. Unmatched junction bases numbered 17, after V lost 7 bases and J lost 4 bases. The germline V gene encodes CDR1 SQVTM and CDR2 ANQGSEA.

The chain uses TRBV3-1 (or the pseudogene TRBV3-2) and TRBJ2-3, with 8 bases fitting TRBD2. The CDR3 has 18 residues. J gave up 2 bases and V 5 bases, and 15 bases lay outside the gene matches. The germline gives CDR1 LGHDT, CDR2 YNNKEL (reference sequence). CDR3 residues: CASSVNWATSGTTDTQYF. The CDR3 bases are TGTGCCAGCAGCGTGAACTGGGCTACTAGCGGAACCACAGATACGCAGTATTTT.

This sequence joins TRBV19 and TRBJ2-5, with D tentatively TRBD2 (7 bases). This CDR3 is built from 14 residues. Looked up from germline, CDR1 is LNHDA and CDR2 is SQIVND (reference sequence). V was pared by 4 bases and J by 5 bases, with 14 bases between. The CDR3 reads CASSTRGAGETQYF. As DNA, the CDR3 is TGTGCCAGTAGTACCCGGGGGGCCGGGGAGACCCAGTACTTC.

This clone was observed once. The CDR3 region is CASSGGRGGLNTEAFF. The CDR3 nucleotides are TGTGCCAGCTCAGGGGGAAGGGGAGGCTTGAACACTGAAGCTTTCTTT. The chain combines TRBV18 with TRBJ1-1; the D gene is possibly TRBD1 (5 bases). Per the germline V gene, CDR1 is KGHSH and CDR2 is LQKENI. The CDR3 spans 16 residues. V was trimmed by 5 bases and J by 0 bases, leaving 16 bases between them.

V and J are TRBV21-1 and TRBJ2-1; the table calls TRBD2, which could not be checked here. TRBV21-1 is labeled a pseudogene. The CDR3 totals 17 residues. The DNA of the CDR3 is TGTGCCAGCAGCAAAGTCGGAAGGACTGACGCCTACAATGAGCAGTTCTTC. Its protein product is CASSKVGRTDAYNEQFF.

The chain couples TRBV19 to TRBJ2-5; TRBD1 might be the D (6 bases). Trimming left V 3 bases short and J 3 bases short, with 11 bases between. The CDR3 spans 14 residues. Germline V CDR1 and CDR2: LNHDA, SQIVND (reference sequence). The CDR3 loop reads CASSITWTEETQYF. The CDR3 DNA sequence: TGTGCCAGTAGTATCACATGGACAGAAGAGACCCAGTACTTC.

The chain uses TRBV6-2 or TRBV6-3 and TRBJ2-5, with TRBD2 matching 11 bases. CDR3 length: 17 residues. Germline V gene lookup returns CDR1 MNHEY and CDR2 SVGEGT. V lost 2 bases to trimming and J lost 1 base; unmatched junction nucleotides: 6. The CDR3 region is CASSYPLAGGFQETQYF. The CDR3 DNA reads as TGTGCCAGCAGTTACCCCCTAGCGGGGGGATTCCAAGAGACCCAGTACTTC.